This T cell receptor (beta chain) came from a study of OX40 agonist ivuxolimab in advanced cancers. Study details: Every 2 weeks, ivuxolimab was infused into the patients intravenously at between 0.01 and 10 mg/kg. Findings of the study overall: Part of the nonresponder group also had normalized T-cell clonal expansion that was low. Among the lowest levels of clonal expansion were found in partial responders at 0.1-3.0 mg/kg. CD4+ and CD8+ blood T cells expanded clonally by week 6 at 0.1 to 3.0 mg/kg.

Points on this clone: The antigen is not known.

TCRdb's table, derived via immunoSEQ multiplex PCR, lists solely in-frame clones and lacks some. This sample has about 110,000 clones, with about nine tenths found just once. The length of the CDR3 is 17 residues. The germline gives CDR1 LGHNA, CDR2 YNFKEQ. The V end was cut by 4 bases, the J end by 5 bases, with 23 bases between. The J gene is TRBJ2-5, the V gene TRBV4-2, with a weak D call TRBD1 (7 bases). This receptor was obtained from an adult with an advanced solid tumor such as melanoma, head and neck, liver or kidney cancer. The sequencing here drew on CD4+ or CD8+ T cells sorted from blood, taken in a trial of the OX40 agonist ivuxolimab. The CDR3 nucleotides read TGTGCCAGCAGCCGCCAAAGACAGGGAGGAGGTCAGGAGACCCAGTACTTC. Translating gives CASSRQRQGGGQETQYF.